What follows is one T cell receptor beta chain and its context. The specificity of this receptor is unknown. Base qualities were left out, and no much larger clone turns up one base away. The sample originates from a study of control samples from healthy donors and cancer patients (dated by TCRdb to 2018 to 2020). Reading from cysteine to phenylalanine, the CDR3 counts 13 amino acids. Of all the DNA, just the CDR3 is kept, 39 bases in frame from base 1. Based on the germline V gene (reference sequence), the CDR1 and CDR2 sequences are LNHNV and YYDKDF. V trim: 5 bases; J trim: 2 bases; unmatched bases: 1. Libraries were built with the immunoSEQ multiplex PCR assay. In its TCRdb copy, this immuneACCESS table keeps in-frame sequences only and misses some clones. Where compared with another copy, unresolved V genes explain less than half of these, and the others have no known cause. This sample comprises roughly 120,000 clones, 89% of them detected only once. 40% of the sample goes to the ten largest clones.

This chain is built from TRBV15 and TRBJ1-1, with 8 middle bases fitting TRBD1. Sequenced input: blood. The sequence derives from a middle-aged man in good health. The CDR3 protein: CATSGQGNTEAFF. The nucleotide sequence reads as follows: TGTGCCACCAGCGGACAGGGAAACACTGAAGCTTTCTTT.